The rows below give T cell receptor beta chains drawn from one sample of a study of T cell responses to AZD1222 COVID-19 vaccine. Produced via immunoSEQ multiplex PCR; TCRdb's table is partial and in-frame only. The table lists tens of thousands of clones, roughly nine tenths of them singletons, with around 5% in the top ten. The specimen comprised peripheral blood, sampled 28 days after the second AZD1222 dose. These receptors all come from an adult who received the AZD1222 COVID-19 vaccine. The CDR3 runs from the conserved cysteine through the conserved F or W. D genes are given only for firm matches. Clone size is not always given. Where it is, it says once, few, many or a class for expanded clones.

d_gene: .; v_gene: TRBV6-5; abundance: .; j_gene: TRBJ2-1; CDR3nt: TGTGCCAGCAGCCCCTTCGGAGGGGGCAATGAGCAGTTCTTC; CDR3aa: CASSPFGGGNEQFF
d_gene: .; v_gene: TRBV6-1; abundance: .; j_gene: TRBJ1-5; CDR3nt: TGTGCCAGCAGTGAAAATTGGGGGCAGCCCCAGCATTTT; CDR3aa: CASSENWGQPQHF
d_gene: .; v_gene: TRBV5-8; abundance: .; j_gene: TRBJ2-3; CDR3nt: TGTGCCAGCAGCTTGGCCTGGCAAACAGATACGCAGTATTTT; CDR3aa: CASSLAWQTDTQYF
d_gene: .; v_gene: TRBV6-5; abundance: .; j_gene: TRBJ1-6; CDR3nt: TGTGCCAGCAGTTATGGACGGGATAATTCACCCCTCCACTTT; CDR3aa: CASSYGRDNSPLHF
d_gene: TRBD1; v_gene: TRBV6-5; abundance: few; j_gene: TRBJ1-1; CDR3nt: TGTGCCAGCAGGGGACAGGGGTCCCGCACTGAAGCTTTCTTT; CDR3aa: CASRGQGSRTEAFF
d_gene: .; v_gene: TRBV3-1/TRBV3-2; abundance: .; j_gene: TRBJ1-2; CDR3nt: TGTGCCAGCAGCCAAACAACAGATACTGGCTACACCTTC; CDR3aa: CASSQTTDTGYTF
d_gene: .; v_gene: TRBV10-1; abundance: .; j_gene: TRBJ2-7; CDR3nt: TGCGCCAACAGACCCTACGAGCAGTACTTC; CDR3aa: CANRPYEQYF
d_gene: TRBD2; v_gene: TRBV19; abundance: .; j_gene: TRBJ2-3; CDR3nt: TGTGCCAGTTACCCTAGCGGGGGGCCAGGAGATACGCAGTATTTT; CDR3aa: CASYPSGGPGDTQYF
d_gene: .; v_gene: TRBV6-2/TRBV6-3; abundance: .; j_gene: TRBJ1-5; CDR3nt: TGTGCCAGCAGTTACAGGGCCTCCTCAATCATGCCCCAGCATTTT; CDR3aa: CASSYRASSIMPQHF
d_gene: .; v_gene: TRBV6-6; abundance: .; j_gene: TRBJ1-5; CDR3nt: TGTGCCAGCAGTTACGATGGCGGTCAGCCCCAGCATTTT; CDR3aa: CASSYDGGQPQHF
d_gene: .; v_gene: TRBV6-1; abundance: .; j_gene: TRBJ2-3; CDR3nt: TGTGCCAGCAGTGACCGGGACTCTAGCACAGATACGCAGTATTTT; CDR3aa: CASSDRDSSTDTQYF
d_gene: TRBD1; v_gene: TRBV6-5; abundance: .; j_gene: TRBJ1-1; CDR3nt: TGTGCCAGCAGTTACCTTCCGGGACAGGGGAACACTGAAGCTTTCTTT; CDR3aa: CASSYLPGQGNTEAFF
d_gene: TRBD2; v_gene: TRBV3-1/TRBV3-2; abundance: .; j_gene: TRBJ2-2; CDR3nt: TGTGCCAGCAGCCTACGGACTAGCGGGGGTGGGGAGCTGTTTTTT; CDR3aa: CASSLRTSGGGELFF
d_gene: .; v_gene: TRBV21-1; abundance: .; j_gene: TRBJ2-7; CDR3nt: TGTGCCAGGCCCAGACTTCGGGGGGCTAACTCCTACGAGCAGTACTTC; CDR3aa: CARPRLRGANSYEQYF
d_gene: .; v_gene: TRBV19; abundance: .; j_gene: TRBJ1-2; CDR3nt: TGTGCCAGTAGTATAGATCTCCACTATGGCTACACCTTC; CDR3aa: CASSIDLHYGYTF
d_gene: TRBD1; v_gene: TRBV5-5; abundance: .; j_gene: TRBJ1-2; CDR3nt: TGTGCCAGCAGCTTGGTCAGGGGGCGTAGGGCTAACTATGGCTACACCTTC; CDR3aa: CASSLVRGRRANYGYTF
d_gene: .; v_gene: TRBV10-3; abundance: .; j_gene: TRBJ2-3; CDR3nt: TGTGCCATCAGTGACTCGGGAGGCACAGATACGCAGTATTTT; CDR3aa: CAISDSGGTDTQYF
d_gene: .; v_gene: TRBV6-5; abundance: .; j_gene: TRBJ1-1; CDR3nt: TGTGCCAGCAGGCTAAATGAGAACACTGAAGCTTTCTTT; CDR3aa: CASRLNENTEAFF
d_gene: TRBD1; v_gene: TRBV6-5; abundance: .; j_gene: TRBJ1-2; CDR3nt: TGTGCCAGCAGTTACTCGATTCAAGGGGGCAGTTTTGGCTACACCTTC; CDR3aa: CASSYSIQGGSFGYTF
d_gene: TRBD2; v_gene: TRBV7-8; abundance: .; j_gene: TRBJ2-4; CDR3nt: TGTGCCAGCAGCCGCTCGGGACTAGCGGGGGGGCGGGTCAAAAACATTCAGTACTTC; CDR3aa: CASSRSGLAGGRVKNIQYF
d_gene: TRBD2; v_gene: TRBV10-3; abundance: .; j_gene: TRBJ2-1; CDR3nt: TGTGCCATCAATCGTCGGGGGGGTGAAAATGAGCAGTTCTTC; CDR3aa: CAINRRGGENEQFF
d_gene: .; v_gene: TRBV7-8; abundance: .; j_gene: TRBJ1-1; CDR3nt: TGTGCCAGCAGCGGAACATCGGGCACTGAAGCTTTCTTT; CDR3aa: CASSGTSGTEAFF
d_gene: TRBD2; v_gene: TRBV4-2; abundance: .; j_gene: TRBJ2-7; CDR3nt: TGTGCCAGCAGCCAGTCGCGGGGGACCTCCTACGAGCAGTACTTC; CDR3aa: CASSQSRGTSYEQYF
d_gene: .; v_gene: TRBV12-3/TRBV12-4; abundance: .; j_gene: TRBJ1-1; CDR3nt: TGTGCCAGCAGCCCACCCAACGTTGGAGCTTTCTTT; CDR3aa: CASSPPNVGAFF
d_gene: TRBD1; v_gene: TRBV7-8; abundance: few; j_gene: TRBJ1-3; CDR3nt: TGTGCCAGCAGCTTAGGGACAGGGGGCTCTGGAAACACCATATATTTT; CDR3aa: CASSLGTGGSGNTIYF
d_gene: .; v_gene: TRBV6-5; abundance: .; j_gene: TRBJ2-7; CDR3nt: TGTGCCAGCAGTTCCGGGAACTACGAGCAGTACTTC; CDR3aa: CASSSGNYEQYF
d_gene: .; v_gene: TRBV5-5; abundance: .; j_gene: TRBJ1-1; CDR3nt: TGTGCCAGCAGCTTGGTTGTAACATCGGGAAGCGAAGCTTTCTTT; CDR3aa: CASSLVVTSGSEAFF
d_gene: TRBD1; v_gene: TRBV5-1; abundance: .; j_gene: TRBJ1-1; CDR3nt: TGCGCCAGCAGCTTGGTGGCAGGGGGATTTAACACTGAAGCTTTCTTT; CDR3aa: CASSLVAGGFNTEAFF
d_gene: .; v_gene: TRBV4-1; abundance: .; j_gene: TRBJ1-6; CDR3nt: TGCGCCAGCAGCCCCGAGGGGGGTGGGAATTCACCCCTCCACTTT; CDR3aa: CASSPEGGGNSPLHF
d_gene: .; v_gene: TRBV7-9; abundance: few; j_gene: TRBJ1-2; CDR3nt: TGTGCCAGCAGCTTAGATCAGGGGCTTAACTATGGCTACACCTTC; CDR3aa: CASSLDQGLNYGYTF
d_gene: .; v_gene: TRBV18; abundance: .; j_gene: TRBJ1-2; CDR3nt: TGTGCCAGCTCACCAATCCCCCAGGATGGCTACACCTTC; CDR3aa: CASSPIPQDGYTF
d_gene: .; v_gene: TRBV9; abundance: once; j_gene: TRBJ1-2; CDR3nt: TGTGCCAGCAGCCCTCACTTTGACGCTAAGGGCTACACCTTC; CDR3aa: CASSPHFDAKGYTF
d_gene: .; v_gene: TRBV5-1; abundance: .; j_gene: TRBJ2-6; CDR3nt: TGCGCCAGCAGCTTGAGGTCGCTGGGTCTAACGGGGGCCAACGTCCTGACTTTC; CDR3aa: CASSLRSLGLTGANVLTF
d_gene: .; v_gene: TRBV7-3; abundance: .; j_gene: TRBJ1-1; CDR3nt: TGTGCCAGCAGCTATGACAGTGGCACTGAAGCTTTCTTT; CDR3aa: CASSYDSGTEAFF
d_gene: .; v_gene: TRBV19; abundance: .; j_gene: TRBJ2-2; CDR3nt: TGTGCCAGTAGTATAGATAGGGTCACCGGGGAGCTGTTTTTT; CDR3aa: CASSIDRVTGELFF
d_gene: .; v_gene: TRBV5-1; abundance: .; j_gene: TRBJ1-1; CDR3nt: TGCGCCAGCAGCTTGGAAGGGAGGGGGACTGAAGCTTTCTTT; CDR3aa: CASSLEGRGTEAFF
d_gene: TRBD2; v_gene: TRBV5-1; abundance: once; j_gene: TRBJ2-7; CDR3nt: TGCGCCAGCAGCTTTGGGGGACTAGCGGAATACGAGCAGTACTTC; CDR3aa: CASSFGGLAEYEQYF
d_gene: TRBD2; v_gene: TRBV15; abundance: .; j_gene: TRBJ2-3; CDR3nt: TGTGCCACCAGCAGCGGGGGGTACACAGATACGCAGTATTTT; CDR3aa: CATSSGGYTDTQYF
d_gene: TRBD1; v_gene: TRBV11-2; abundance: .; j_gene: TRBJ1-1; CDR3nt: TGTGCCAGCAGCGGACAGGTGAACACTGAAGCTTTCTTT; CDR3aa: CASSGQVNTEAFF
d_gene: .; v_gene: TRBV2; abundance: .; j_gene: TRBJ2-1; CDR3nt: TGTGCCAGCAGTGAATCAGGTTTAGGGAAGGGTGAGCAGTTCTTC; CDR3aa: CASSESGLGKGEQFF
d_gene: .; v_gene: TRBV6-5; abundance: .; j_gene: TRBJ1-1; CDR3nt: TGTGCCAGCAGCCAGGGAGGGGGTGCTGCTTTCTTT; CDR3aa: CASSQGGGAAFF
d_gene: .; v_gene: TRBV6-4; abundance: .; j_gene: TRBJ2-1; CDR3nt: TGTGCCAGCAGTGGAACTACAGGGACGGCTTCGGTCTTC; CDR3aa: CASSGTTGTASVF
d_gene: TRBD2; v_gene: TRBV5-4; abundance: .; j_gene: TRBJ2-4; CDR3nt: TGTGCCAGCAGCATGATTAGCGGGGGAAAAAACATTCAGTACTTC; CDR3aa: CASSMISGGKNIQYF
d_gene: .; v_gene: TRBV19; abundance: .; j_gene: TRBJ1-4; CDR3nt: TGTGCCAGTCAAGACGGTGATGCAACTAATGAAAAACTGTTTTTT; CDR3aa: CASQDGDATNEKLFF
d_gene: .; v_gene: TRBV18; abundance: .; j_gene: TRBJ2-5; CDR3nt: TGTGCCAGCTCACCTCAGAACCCTTACCAAGAGACCCAGTACTTC; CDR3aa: CASSPQNPYQETQYF
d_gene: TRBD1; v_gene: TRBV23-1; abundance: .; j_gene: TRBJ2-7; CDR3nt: TGCGCCAGCAGTCAAATACCGGGACAGCGAACCTACGAGCAGTACTTC; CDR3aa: CASSQIPGQRTYEQYF
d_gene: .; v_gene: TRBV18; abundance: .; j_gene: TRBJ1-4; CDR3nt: TGTGCCAGCTCACCACAGGCGGGGCCAGCTAGGAATGAAAAACTGTTTTTT; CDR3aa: CASSPQAGPARNEKLFF
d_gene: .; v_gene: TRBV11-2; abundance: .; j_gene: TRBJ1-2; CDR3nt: TGTGCCAGCAGCCGGGGGCAGGGTGGGGATGGCTACACCTTC; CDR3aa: CASSRGQGGDGYTF
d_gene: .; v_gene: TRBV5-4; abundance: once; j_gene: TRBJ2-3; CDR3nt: TGTGCCAGCAGGAATCTCGGCGCAGATACGCAGTATTTT; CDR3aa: CASRNLGADTQYF
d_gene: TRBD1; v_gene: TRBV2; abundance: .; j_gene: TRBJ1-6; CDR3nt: TGTGCCAGCACCGGACAGGGTTCCCGATCACCCCTCCACTTT; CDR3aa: CASTGQGSRSPLHF
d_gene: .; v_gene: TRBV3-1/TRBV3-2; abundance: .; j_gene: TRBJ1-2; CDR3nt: TGTGCCAGCAGCCAGAGGGGGGAGTCTGGCTACACCTTC; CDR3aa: CASSQRGESGYTF